This is a list of T cell receptor beta chains from one sample in a study of T cell responses to AZD1222 COVID-19 vaccine. Using immunoSEQ multiplex PCR, the repertoire was profiled, and TCRdb retains in-frame clones only, with some absent. Of 150,000 or so clones in the sample, less than 95% were seen once. The source material was peripheral blood, sampled 28 days after the second AZD1222 dose. The origin of the receptors is an adult who received the AZD1222 COVID-19 vaccine. CDR3s include the opening cysteine and the closing phenylalanine or tryptophan. D genes are given only for firm matches. Clone size, where shown, is once, few, many, or a class for clones that have expanded.

j_call,v_call,clone_size,d_call,cdr3_aa,cdr3_nt
TRBJ2-7,TRBV3-1/TRBV3-2,NA,NA,CASSQADSYEQYF,TGTGCCAGCAGCCAAGCAGACTCCTACGAGCAGTACTTC
TRBJ2-7,TRBV29-1,NA,NA,CSVSPLQGPYEQYF,TGCAGCGTTTCCCCTCTACAGGGTCCCTACGAGCAGTACTTC
TRBJ2-1,TRBV5-3,NA,NA,CARSGIGETSYNEQFF,TGTGCCAGAAGCGGTATTGGGGAAACCTCCTACAATGAGCAGTTCTTC
TRBJ2-5,TRBV5-4,NA,NA,CASSPDPGQQETQYF,TGTGCCAGCAGCCCCGACCCCGGACAGCAAGAGACCCAGTACTTC
TRBJ1-6,TRBV9,NA,TRBD1,CASSADRGSRSYNSPLHF,TGTGCCAGCAGCGCAGACAGGGGATCCCGCTCCTATAATTCACCCCTCCACTTT
TRBJ1-3,TRBV5-1,NA,NA,CASSPYPGAGNTIYF,TGCGCCAGCAGCCCCTACCCAGGGGCTGGAAACACCATATATTTT
TRBJ1-3,TRBV3-1/TRBV3-2,once,NA,CASSQGGNTIYF,TGTGCCAGCAGCCAAGGTGGAAACACCATATATTTT
TRBJ1-4,TRBV3-1/TRBV3-2,NA,NA,CASSQGGVTNEKLFF,TGTGCCAGCAGCCAAGGGGGCGTAACTAATGAAAAACTGTTTTTT
TRBJ1-5,TRBV6-6,NA,NA,CASRVRGGATSQPQHF,TGTGCCAGCAGGGTCCGGGGGGGGGCAACTAGTCAGCCCCAGCATTTT
TRBJ2-1,TRBV10-3,NA,TRBD2,CAISLAAYNEQFF,TGTGCCATCAGTCTAGCGGCGTACAATGAGCAGTTCTTC
TRBJ1-5,TRBV28,NA,NA,CASSPVRALNQPQHF,TGTGCCAGCAGCCCCGTCCGGGCACTGAATCAGCCCCAGCATTTT
TRBJ1-2,TRBV28,NA,TRBD1,CASSFTDRVYGYTF,TGTGCCAGCAGTTTTACAGACAGGGTCTATGGCTACACCTTC
TRBJ2-2,TRBV4-3,NA,NA,CASSQDTRAYTGELFF,TGCGCCAGCAGCCAAGATACGAGGGCCTACACCGGGGAGCTGTTTTTT
TRBJ1-5,TRBV12-5,NA,NA,CASESSNQPQHF,TGTGCTAGTGAGTCCAGCAATCAGCCCCAGCATTTT
TRBJ2-7,TRBV28,NA,TRBD2,CASSSGGSVATYEQYF,TGTGCCAGCAGTAGCGGGGGCTCGGTTGCGACCTACGAGCAGTACTTC